This TCR beta chain was sequenced for a study of blood T cells in healthy people across ages. Study-level findings and limits: Age brought a roughly linear fall in TCR beta diversity measured per million T cells.

A note on this clonotype: Its antigen is undetermined. One end of the junction is discordant with germline, which a read error may explain.

Germline V lookup: CDR1 SQVTM, CDR2 ANQGSEA. The CDR3 covers 15 residues. Using a J-beta primer mix together with a sample-barcoded 5' primer, a second PCR was run for roughly 6 to 11 cycles. TCRdb re-called the 5' RACE reads with MiXCR, one entry per CDR3 protein. The sample lists fewer than 2,000,000 distinct CDR3 sequences, about 32% seen once, with approximately 11% in the top ten. V usage is TRBV29-1 and J usage is TRBJ2-6, with TRBD1 matching over 7 bases. The specimen was blood. This clonotype was obtained from a woman under 40 in good health. CDR3 residues: CSAERDSSGANVLTF. The CDR3 DNA sequence: TGCAGCGCTGAACGGGACAGCTCTGGGGCCAACGTCCTGACTTTC.